This passage covers 4 T cell receptor beta chains from one sample sequenced in a study of cytotoxic CD8 clonotypes in ibrutinib-treated CLL. Profiling relied on immunoSEQ multiplex PCR, and the TCRdb table lists in-frame clones only, not all of them. The table includes about 330,000 clones, 60% to 80% detected once. The sample was PBMCs, taken after 36 months of ibrutinib treatment. All receptors come from a human donor with chronic lymphocytic leukemia.

The V gene is TRBV5-4, the J gene TRBJ1-3; D is unclear. This CDR3 comprises 14 residues. Germline-derived CDR1 and CDR2 are SGHNT and YYREEE (reference sequence). V was shortened by 2 bases and J by 2 bases, with 8 bases between the two germline ends. The CDR3 sequence: CASSLVGTGNTIYF. The DNA for the CDR3 is TGTGCCAGCAGCTTAGTGGGCACTGGAAACACCATATATTTT.

The chain recombines TRBV27 with TRBJ1-2; maybe TRBD1 (5 bases). CDR3 length: 16 residues. The germline CDR1 and CDR2 sequences are MNHEY and SMNVEV (reference sequence). Trimming cost V 2 bases and J 4 bases, with 17 bases left between them. CDR3 protein: CASSLLWGAGGYGYTF. The CDR3 DNA is TGTGCCAGCAGTTTACTGTGGGGCGCCGGCGGCTATGGCTACACCTTC.

The V call is TRBV7-2, the J call TRBJ1-1; perhaps TRBD1 as D (6 bases). Germline CDR1 SGHTA, CDR2 FQGNSA. The CDR3 has 14 amino acids. The V end lost 2 bases, the J end lost 4 bases, and 11 bases lay between the germline ends. CDR3 nucleotide sequence: TGTGCCAGCAGCTTAAAAGTAGGGGGCACTGAAGCTTTCTTT. It translates to CASSLKVGGTEAFF.

The chain combines TRBV7-8 with TRBJ2-1; D uncertain. The CDR3 loop spans 13 amino acids. The V gene's germline CDR1 is SGHVS and CDR2 FQNEAQ. V lost 4 bases and J lost 9, with 13 bases in between. The CDR3 region is CASSSSLGFEQFF. The DNA of the CDR3 is TGTGCCAGCAGCTCCTCCTTAGGATTTGAGCAGTTCTTC.